This T cell receptor (beta chain) was found in a study of blood T cell repertoires in COVID-19. Study-level background: The analysed material was cDNA or gDNA that came from T cells, B-cell-depleted T cells, or PBMCs.

V lost 10 bases, J lost 7 bases, and 11 bases stayed unmatched. The germline gives CDR1 PRHDT, CDR2 FYEKMQ (reference sequence). This CDR3 has 14 amino acids. Sequenced by immunoSEQ multiplex PCR; TCRdb stores in-frame clones only, minus some. The sample shows about 220,000 clones, roughly 80% of them seen only once. This TCR derives from a woman aged 40 to 50 with active or convalescent COVID-19. The chain employs TRBV13 and TRBJ2-1, with 9 positions matching TRBD2. The sequenced material came from peripheral blood. CDR3 sequence: CATPRGGGGNEQFF. The CDR3 DNA is TGTGCCACACCCCGCGGCGGGGGGGGGAATGAGCAGTTCTTC.